This T cell receptor beta chain was found in a study of blood T cell repertoires in COVID-19. Study at large: The United States, Italy and Spain were the sources of the acute and convalescent COVID-19 samples.

The germline CDR1 and CDR2 sequences are SEHNR and FQNEAQ (reference sequence). This CDR3 region has 13 residues. Trimming cost V 7 bases and J 5 bases, with 14 bases left between them. Sequencing was performed with immunoSEQ multiplex PCR; in TCRdb, only in-frame clones are kept and a portion is missing. The sample lists some 160,000 clones, roughly 88% occurring once. The chain employs TRBV7-9 and TRBJ1-1; D is possibly TRBD1 (5 bases). The sequencing input was peripheral blood. This clonotype was sampled from a man between 18 and 35 years old with COVID-19, enrolled during active disease. In DNA form, the CDR3 reads TGTGCCAGCAACCCTGGAGGGGTTACTGAAGCTTTCTTT. Translating it yields CASNPGGVTEAFF.